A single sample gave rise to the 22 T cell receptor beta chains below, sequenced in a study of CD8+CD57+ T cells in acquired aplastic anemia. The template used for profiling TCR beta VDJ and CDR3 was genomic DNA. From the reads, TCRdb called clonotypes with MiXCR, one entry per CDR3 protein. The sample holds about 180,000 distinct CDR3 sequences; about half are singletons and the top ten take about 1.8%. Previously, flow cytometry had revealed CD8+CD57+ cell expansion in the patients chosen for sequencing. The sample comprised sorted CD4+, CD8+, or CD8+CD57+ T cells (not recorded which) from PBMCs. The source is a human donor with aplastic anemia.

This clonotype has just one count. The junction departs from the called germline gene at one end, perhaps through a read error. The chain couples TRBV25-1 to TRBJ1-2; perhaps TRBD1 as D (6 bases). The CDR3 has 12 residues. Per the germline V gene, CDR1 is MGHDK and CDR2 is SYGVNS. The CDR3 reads CASTRGDYGYAF. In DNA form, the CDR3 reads TGTGCCAGCACCAGGGGCGATTATGGCTACGCCTTC.

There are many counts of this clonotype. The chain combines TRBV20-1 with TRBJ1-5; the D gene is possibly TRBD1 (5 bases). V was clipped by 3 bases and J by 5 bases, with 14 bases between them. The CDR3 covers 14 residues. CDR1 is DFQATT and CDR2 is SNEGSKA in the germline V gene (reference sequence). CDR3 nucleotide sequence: TGCAGTGCTAGGAAGGGGCAGGTCGATCAGCCCCAGCATTTT. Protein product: CSARKGQVDQPQHF.

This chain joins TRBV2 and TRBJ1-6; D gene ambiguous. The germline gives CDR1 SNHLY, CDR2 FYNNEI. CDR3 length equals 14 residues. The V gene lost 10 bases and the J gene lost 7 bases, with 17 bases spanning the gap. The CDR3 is CAKRLLVGNSPLHF. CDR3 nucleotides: TGTGCCAAGAGACTGTTGGTTGGGAATTCACCCCTCCACTTT.

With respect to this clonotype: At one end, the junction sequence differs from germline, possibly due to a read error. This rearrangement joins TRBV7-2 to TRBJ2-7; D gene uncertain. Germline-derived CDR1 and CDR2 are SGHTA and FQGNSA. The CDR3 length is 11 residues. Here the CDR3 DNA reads TGCGCCGGCAGCTTAGTTGACGAGCAGTACTTC. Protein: CAGSLVDEQYF.

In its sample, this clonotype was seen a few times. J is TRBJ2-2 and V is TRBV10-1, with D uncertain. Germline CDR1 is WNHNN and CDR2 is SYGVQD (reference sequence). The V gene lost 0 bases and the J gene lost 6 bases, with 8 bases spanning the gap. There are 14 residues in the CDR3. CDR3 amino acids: CASSESAEPGELFF. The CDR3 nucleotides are TGCGCCAGCAGTGAGTCAGCAGAGCCCGGGGAGCTGTTTTTT.

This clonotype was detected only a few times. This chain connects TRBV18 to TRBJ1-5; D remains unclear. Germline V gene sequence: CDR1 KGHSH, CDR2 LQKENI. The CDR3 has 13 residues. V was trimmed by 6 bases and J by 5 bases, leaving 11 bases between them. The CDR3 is CASSRDQDQPQHF. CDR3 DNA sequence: TGTGCCAGCTCTAGAGACCAGGATCAGCCCCAGCATTTT.

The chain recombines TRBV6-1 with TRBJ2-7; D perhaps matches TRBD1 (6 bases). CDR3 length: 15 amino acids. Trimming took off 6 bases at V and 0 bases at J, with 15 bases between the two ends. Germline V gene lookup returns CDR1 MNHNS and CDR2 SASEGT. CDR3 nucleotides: TGTGCCAGCAGGACAGATGACAGGAGCTCCTACGAGCAGTACTTC. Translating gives CASRTDDRSSYEQYF.

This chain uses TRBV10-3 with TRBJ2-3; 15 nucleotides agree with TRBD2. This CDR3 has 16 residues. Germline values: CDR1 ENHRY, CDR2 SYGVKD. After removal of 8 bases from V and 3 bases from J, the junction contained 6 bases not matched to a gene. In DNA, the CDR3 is TGTGCCATCTCGGGACTAGCGGGGGGTAGGACAGATACGCAGTATTTT. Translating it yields CAISGLAGGRTDTQYF.

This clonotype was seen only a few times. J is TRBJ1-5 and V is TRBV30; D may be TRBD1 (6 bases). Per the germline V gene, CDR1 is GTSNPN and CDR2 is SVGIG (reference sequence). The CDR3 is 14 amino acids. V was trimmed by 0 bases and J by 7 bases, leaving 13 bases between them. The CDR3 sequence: CAWSVTGRIQPQHF. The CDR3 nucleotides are TGTGCCTGGAGTGTCACAGGGAGGATCCAGCCCCAGCATTTT.

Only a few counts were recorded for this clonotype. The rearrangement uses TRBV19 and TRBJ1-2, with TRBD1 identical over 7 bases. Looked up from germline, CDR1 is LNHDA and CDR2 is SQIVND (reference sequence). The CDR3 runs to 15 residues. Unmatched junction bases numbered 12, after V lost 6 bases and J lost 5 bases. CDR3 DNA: TGTGCCAGTAGCAATGACAGGGCTGCAGGGTATGGCTACACCTTC. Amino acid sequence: CASSNDRAAGYGYTF.

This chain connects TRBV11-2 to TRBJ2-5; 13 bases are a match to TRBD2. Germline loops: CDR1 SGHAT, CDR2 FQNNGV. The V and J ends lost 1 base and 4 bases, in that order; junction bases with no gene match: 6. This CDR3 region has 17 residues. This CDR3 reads CASSLGRRLAGGETQYF. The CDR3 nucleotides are TGTGCCAGCAGCTTAGGTCGTCGACTAGCGGGGGGAGAGACCCAGTACTTC.

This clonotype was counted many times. CDR3 protein: CASSFDSHQPQHF. CDR3 coding DNA: TGTGCCAGCAGTTTTGACAGCCATCAGCCCCAGCATTTT. This sequence joins TRBV12-3 or TRBV12-4 and TRBJ1-5; maybe TRBD1 (5 bases). Trimming took off 3 bases at V and 5 bases at J, with 8 bases between the two ends. This CDR3 spans 13 amino acids.

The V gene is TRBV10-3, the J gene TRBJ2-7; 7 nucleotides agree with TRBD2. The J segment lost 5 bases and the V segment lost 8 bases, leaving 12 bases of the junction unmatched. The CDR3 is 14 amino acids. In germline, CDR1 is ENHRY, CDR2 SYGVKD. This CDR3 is CAIAPVLASNEQYF. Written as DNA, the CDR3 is TGTGCCATCGCCCCGGTACTAGCGAGCAACGAGCAGTACTTC.

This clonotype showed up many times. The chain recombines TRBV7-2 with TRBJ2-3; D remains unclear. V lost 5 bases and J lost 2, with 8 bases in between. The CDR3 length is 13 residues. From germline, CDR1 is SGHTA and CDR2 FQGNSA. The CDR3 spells CASSLQITDTQYF. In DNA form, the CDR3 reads TGTGCCAGCAGCCTTCAAATCACAGATACGCAGTATTTT.

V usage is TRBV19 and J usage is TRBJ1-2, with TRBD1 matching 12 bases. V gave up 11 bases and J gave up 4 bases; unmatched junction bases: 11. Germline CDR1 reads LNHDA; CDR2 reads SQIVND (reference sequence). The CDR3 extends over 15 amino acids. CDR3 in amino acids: CASYPGTGGGYGYTF. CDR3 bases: TGTGCCTCTTATCCCGGGACAGGGGGCGGCTATGGCTACACCTTC.

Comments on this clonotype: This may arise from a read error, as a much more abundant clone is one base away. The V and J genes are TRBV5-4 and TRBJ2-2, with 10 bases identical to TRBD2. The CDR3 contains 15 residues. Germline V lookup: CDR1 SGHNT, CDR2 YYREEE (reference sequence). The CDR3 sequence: CASSGASGGTRELFF. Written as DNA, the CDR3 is TGTGCCAGCAGCGGTGCTAGCGGGGGCACCCGGGAGCTGTTTTTT.

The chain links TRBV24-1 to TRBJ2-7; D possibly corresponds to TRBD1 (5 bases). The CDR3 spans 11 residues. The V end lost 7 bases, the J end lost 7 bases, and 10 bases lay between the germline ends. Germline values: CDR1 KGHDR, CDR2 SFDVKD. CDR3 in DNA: TGTGCCACCAGCTCAAAGGGGGAGCAGTACTTC. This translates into CATSSKGEQYF.

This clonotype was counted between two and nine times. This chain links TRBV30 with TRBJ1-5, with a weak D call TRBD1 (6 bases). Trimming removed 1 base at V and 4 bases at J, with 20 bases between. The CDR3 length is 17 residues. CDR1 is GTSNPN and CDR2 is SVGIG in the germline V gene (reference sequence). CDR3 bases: TGTGCCTGGAGTGGATCCCTAAGGGGGAGGGATAATCAGCCCCAGCATTTT. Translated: CAWSGSLRGRDNQPQHF.

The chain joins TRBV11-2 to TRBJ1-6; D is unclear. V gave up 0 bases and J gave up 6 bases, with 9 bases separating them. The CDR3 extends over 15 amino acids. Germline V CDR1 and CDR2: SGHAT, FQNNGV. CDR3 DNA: TGTGCCAGCAGCTTAGAGGGCAGAGCTAATTCACCCCTCCACTTT. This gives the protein CASSLEGRANSPLHF.

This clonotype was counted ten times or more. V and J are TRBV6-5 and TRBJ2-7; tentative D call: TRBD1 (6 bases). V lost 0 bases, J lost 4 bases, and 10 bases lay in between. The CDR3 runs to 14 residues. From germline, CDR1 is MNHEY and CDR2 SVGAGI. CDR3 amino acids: CASSYSGTPYEQYF. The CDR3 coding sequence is TGTGCCAGCAGTTACTCGGGGACACCTTACGAGCAGTACTTC.

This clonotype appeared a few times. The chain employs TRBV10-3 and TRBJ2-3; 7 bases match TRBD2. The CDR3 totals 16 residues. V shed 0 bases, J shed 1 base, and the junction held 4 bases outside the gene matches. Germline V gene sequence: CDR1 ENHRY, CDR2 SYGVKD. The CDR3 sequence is CAISESASGGTDTQYF. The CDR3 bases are TGTGCCATCAGTGAGTCGGCGAGCGGGGGCACAGATACGCAGTATTTT.

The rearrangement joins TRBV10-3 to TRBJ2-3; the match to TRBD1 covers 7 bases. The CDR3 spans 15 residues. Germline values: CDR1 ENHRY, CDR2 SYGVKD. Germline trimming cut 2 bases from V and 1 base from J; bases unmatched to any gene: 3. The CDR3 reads CAISETGARTDTQYF. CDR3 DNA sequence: TGTGCCATCAGTGAGACAGGGGCCCGCACAGATACGCAGTATTTT.